This TCR beta chain stems from a study of OX40 agonist ivuxolimab in advanced cancers. Study-wide background: Patients were dosed with the agonistic anti-OX40 (CD134) antibody ivuxolimab. Study findings and constraints: Clones of CD4+ and CD8+ blood T cells grew by week 6 at doses of 0.1 to 3.0 mg/kg.

The CDR3 is 15 amino acids. In germline, CDR1 is KGHSH, CDR2 LQKENI. Unmatched junction bases numbered 8, after V lost 3 bases and J lost 7 bases. In the case of this clone: No antigen is known for it.

Sampled blood was obtained at baseline, cycle 4 day 1, and cycle 7 day 1. Only in-frame clones appear in the TCRdb table, and some are missing; sequencing was by immunoSEQ multiplex PCR. This table holds 40,000 to 55,000 clones, more than 70% found once. The sample in question was CD4+ or CD8+ T cells sorted from blood, obtained in a trial of the OX40 agonist ivuxolimab. The source of this sequence is an adult with an advanced solid tumor such as melanoma, head and neck, liver or kidney cancer. The chain has TRBV18 and TRBJ1-4; TRBD1 agrees at 7 bases. This CDR3 is CASSPGTVRSEKLFF. The CDR3 DNA sequence: TGTGCCAGCTCACCCGGGACAGTACGATCTGAAAAACTGTTTTTT.